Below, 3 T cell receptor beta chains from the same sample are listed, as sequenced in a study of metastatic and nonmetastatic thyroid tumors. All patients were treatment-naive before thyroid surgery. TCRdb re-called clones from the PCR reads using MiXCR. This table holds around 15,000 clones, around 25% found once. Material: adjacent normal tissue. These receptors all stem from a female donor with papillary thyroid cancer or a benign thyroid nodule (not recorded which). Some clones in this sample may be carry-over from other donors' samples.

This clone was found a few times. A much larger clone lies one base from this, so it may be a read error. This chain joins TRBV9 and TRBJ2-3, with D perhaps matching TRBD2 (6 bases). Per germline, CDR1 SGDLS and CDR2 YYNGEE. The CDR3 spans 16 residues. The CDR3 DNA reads TGTGCCTCTAGCAGGACCCGGGACTCCGTCACAGGTACGCAGTATTTT. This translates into CASSRTRDSVTGTQYF.

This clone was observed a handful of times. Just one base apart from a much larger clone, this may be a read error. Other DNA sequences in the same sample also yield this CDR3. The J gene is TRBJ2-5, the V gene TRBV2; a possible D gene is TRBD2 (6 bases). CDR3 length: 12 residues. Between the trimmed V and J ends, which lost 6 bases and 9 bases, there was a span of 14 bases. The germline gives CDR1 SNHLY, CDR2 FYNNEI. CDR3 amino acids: CASRRLGGAQYF. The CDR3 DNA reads TGTGCCAGCAGGCGACTAGGAGGTGCCCAGTACTTC.

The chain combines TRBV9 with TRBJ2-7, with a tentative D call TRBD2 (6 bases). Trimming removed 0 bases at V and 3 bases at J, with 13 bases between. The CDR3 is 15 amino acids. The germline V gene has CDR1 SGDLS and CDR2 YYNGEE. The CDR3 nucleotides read TGTGCCAGCAGCGTAGCGGCTAGCGTGAGCTACGAGCAGTACTTC. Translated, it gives CASSVAASVSYEQYF. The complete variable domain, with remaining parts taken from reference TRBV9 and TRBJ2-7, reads DSGVTQTPKHLITATGQRVTLRCSPRSGDLSVYWYQQSLDQGLQFLIQYYNGEERAKGNILERFSAQQFPDLHSELNLSSLELGDSALYFCASSVAASVSYEQYFGPGTRLTVT.